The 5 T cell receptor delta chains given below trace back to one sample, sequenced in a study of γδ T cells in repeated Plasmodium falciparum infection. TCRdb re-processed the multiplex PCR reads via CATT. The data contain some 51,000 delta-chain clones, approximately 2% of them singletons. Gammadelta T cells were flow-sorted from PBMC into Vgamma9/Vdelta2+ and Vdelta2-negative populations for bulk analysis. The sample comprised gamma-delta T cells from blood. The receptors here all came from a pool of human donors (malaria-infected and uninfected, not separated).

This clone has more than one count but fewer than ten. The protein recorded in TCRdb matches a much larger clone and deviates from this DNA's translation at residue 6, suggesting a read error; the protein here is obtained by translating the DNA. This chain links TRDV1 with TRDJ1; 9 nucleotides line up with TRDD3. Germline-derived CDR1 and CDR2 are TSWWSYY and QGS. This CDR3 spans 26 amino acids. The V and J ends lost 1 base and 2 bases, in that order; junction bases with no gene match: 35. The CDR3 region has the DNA TGTGCTCTTGGGGAACCACGGCCTTCCTTATCCGACTGGGGGACTCCTTTTTACATTTTGACCGATAAACTCATCTTT. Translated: CALGEPRPSLSDWGTPFYILTDKLIF.

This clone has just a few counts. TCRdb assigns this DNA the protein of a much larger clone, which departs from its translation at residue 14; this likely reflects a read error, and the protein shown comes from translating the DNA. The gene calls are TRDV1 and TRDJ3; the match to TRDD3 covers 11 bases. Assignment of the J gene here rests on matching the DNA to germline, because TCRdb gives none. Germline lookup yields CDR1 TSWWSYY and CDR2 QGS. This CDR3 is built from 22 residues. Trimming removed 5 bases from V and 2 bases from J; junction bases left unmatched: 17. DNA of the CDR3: TGTGCTCTTGGGCGAACGTGGGGGATACGCGTTTCGAGCCCCTGGGACACCCGACAGATGTTTTTC. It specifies CALGRTWGIRVSSPWDTRQMFF.

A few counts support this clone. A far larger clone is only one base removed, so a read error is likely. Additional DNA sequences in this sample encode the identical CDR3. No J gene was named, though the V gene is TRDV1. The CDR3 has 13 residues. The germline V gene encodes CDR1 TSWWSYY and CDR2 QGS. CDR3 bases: TGTGCTCTTGGTAATGTGTTTGGTGATAAACTCATCTTC. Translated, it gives CALGNVFGDKLIF.

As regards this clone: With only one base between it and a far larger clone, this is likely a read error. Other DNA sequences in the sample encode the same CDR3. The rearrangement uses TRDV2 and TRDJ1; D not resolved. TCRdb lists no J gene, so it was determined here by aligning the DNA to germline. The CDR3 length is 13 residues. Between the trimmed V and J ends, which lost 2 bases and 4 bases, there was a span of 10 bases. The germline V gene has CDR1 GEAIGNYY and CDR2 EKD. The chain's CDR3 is CACDSVGVDKLIF. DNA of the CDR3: TGTGCCTGTGACAGTGTAGGGGTCGATAAACTCATCTTT.

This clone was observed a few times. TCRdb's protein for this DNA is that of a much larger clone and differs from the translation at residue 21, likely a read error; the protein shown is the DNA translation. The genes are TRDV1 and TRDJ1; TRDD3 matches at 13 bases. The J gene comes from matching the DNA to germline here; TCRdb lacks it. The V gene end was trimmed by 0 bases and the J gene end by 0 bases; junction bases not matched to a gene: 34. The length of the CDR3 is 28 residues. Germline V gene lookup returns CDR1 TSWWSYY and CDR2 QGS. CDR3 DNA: TGTGCTCTTGGGGAACTAATCCCCCCTGTACCTTCAACCTTAACTGGGGGATACGTCCCCCCGTACACCGATAAACTCATCTTT. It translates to CALGELIPPVPSTLTGGYVPPYTDKLIF.